These 2 T cell receptor beta chains came from one sample sequenced in a study of shared clonotypes between healthy human individuals. Sequencing was performed with immunoSEQ multiplex PCR; in TCRdb, only in-frame clones are kept and a portion is missing. The table has about 960,000 clones, about three quarters seen once; the top ten hold approximately 1.5%. What was sequenced was memory CD4+ T cells sorted from blood. Subset denoted: CD45RA-negative fraction. The receptors come from a man between 18 and 35 years old in good health.

The chain combines TRBV13 with TRBJ2-5, with 9 bases matching TRBD1. With 5 bases clipped from V and 2 bases from J, the junction kept 12 bases outside the gene matches. The CDR3 length is 17 residues. Germline values: CDR1 PRHDT, CDR2 FYEKMQ (reference sequence). CDR3 in DNA: TGTGCCAGCAGCACGCGACCAACAGGGGGCGGACAAGAGACCCAGTACTTC. Translated: CASSTRPTGGGQETQYF.

The J gene is TRBJ2-7, the V gene TRBV7-9; D possibly corresponds to TRBD2 (6 bases). V dropped 3 bases and J dropped 2 bases, with 14 bases sitting between them. Per the germline V gene, CDR1 is SEHNR and CDR2 is FQNEAQ (reference sequence). The CDR3 contains 15 residues. The CDR3 bases are TGTGCCAGCAGCTTGGGGGGACTCTCTACCTACGAGCAGTACTTC. It yields the protein CASSLGGLSTYEQYF.